This passage covers 2 T cell receptor beta chains from one sample sequenced in a study of OX40 agonist ivuxolimab in advanced cancers. The data were produced by immunoSEQ multiplex PCR, yet TCRdb's version contains in-frame clones alone and is incomplete. The table lists about 68,000 clones, about 90% of them singletons. The sample consisted of CD4+ or CD8+ T cells sorted from blood, taken in a trial of the OX40 agonist ivuxolimab. The receptor set was obtained from an adult with an advanced solid tumor such as melanoma, head and neck, liver or kidney cancer.

This chain joins TRBV7-3 and TRBJ2-1; TRBD1 matches 11 bases. CDR3 length equals 19 residues. V lost 3 bases, J lost 13 bases, and 23 bases stayed unmatched. The V gene's germline CDR1 is SGHTA and CDR2 FQGTGA. The CDR3 reads CASSLFRSLRGQGAGFQFF. Here the CDR3 DNA reads TGTGCCAGCAGCTTGTTTAGGTCGCTCCGAGGACAGGGGGCCGGATTTCAGTTCTTC. Drawing the rest from reference TRBV7-3 and TRBJ2-1, the complete variable domain is GAGVSQTPSNKVTEKGKYVELRCDPISGHTALYWYRQSLGQGPEFLIYFQGTGAADDSGLPNDRFFAVRPEGSVSTLKIQRTERGDSAVYLCASSLFRSLRGQGAGFQFFGPGTRLTVL.

The CDR3 here is CASSLQGSGNTIYF. CDR3 bases: TGTGCCAGTAGTCTGCAGGGCTCTGGAAACACCATATATTTT. The V call is TRBV19, the J call TRBJ1-3, with a possible D match to TRBD1 (5 bases). This CDR3 is 14 amino acids long. Germline V gives CDR1 LNHDA, CDR2 SQIVND (reference sequence). With 5 bases removed from V and 0 bases from J, the gap between germline ends came to 8 bases.